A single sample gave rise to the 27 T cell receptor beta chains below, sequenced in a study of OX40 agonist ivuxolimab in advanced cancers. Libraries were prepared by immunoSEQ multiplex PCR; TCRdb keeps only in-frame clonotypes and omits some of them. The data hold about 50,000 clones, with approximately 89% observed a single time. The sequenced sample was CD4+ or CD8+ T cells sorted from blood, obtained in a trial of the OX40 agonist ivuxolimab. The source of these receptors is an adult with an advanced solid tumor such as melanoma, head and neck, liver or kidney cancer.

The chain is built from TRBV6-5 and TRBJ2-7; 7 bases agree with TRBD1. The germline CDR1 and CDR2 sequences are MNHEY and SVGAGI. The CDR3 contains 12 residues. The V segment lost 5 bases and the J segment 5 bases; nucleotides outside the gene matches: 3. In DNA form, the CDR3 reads TGTGCCAGCAGTCCCGGACAGGACGAGCAGTACTTC. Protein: CASSPGQDEQYF.

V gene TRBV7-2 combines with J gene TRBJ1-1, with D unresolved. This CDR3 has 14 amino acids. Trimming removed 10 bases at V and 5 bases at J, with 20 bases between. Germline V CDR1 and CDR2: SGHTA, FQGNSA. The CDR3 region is CATSILSPVTEAFF. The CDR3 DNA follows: TGTGCCACCTCCATTCTTTCGCCCGTAACTGAAGCTTTCTTT.

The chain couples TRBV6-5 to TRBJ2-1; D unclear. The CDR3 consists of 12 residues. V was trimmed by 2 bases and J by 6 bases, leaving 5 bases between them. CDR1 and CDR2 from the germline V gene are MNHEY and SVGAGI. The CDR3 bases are TGTGCCAGCAGTTACGGCCGCAATGAGCAGTTCTTC. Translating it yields CASSYGRNEQFF.

CDR3 sequence reads: CASSPSVGGGEAFF. The CDR3 coding sequence is TGTGCCAGCAGCCCATCGGTGGGGGGTGGTGAAGCTTTCTTT. The V gene is TRBV9, the J gene TRBJ1-1, with TRBD1 as a possible D gene (5 bases). Trimming removed 4 bases at V and 7 bases at J, with 17 bases between. Germline V gene lookup returns CDR1 SGDLS and CDR2 YYNGEE. The CDR3 sequence is 14 residues long.

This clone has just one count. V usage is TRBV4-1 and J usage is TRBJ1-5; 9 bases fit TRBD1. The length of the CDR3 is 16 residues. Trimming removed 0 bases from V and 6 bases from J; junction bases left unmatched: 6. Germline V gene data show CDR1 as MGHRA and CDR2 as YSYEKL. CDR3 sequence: CASSQEGTGLGQPQHF. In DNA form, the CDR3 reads TGCGCCAGCAGCCAAGAAGGGACAGGGTTGGGTCAGCCCCAGCATTTT.

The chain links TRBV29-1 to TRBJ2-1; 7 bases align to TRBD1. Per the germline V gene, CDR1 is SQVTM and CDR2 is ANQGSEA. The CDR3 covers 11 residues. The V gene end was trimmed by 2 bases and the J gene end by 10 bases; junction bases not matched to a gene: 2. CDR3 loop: CSVELTGEQFF. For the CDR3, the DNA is TGCAGCGTTGAACTGACAGGGGAGCAGTTCTTC.

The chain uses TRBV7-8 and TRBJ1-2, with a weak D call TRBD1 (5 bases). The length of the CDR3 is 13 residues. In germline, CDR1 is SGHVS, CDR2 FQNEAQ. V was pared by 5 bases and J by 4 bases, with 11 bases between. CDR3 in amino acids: CASSPGQTYGYTF. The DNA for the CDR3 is TGTGCCAGCAGCCCCGGACAAACCTATGGCTACACCTTC.

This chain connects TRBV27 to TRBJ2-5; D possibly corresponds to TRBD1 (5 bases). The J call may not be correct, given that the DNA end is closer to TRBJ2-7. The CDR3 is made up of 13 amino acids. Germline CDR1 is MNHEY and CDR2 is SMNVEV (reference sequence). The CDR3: CASSPQGSYEQYF. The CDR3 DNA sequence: TGTGCCAGCAGTCCGCAGGGTTCCTACGAGCAGTACTTC.

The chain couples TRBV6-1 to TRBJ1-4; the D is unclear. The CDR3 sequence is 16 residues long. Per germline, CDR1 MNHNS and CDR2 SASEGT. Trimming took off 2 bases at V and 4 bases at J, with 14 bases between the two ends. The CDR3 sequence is CASSETETYLNEKLFF. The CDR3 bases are TGTGCCAGCAGTGAAACGGAGACGTATCTTAATGAAAAACTGTTTTTT.

The CDR3 region has the DNA TGTGCCAGCAGCTCGGACGTTACAGATACGCAGTATTTT. Translated: CASSSDVTDTQYF. This rearrangement joins TRBV7-6 to TRBJ2-3, with no clear D. Trimming removed 4 bases at V and 3 bases at J, with 8 bases between. The CDR3 totals 13 residues. Per germline, CDR1 SGHVS and CDR2 FNYEAQ.

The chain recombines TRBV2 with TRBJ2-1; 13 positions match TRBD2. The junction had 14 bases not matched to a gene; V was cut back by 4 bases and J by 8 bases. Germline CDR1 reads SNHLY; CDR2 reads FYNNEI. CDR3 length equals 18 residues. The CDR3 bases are TGTGCCAGCAGTGGTGCCAGCGGGACTAGCGGGATTTTAGATGAGCAGTTCTTC. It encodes CASSGASGTSGILDEQFF.

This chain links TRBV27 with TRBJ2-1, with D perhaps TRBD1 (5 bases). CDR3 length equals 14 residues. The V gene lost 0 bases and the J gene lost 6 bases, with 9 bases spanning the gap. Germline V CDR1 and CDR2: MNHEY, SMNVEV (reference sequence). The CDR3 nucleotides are TGTGCCAGCAGTTTATCAGGGGTAGGCAATGAGCAGTTCTTC. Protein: CASSLSGVGNEQFF.

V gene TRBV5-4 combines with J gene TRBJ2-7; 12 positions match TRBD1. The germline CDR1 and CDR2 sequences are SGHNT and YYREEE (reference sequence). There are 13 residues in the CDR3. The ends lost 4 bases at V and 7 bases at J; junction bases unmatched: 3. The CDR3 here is CASSGDRGQEQYV. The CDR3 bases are TGTGCCAGCAGCGGGGACAGGGGGCAAGAGCAGTACGTC.

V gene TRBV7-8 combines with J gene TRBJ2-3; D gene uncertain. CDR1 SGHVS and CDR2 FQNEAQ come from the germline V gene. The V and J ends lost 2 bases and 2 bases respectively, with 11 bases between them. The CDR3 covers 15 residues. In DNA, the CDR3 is TGTGCCAGCAGCTTACGGCGGATTACCACAGATACGCAGTATTTT. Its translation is CASSLRRITTDTQYF.

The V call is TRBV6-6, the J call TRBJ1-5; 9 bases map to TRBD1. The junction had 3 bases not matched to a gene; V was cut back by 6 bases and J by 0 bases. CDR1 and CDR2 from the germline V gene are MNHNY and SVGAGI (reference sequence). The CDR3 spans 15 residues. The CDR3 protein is CASSWTGDSNQPQHF. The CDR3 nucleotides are TGTGCCAGCAGCTGGACAGGGGATAGCAATCAGCCCCAGCATTTT.

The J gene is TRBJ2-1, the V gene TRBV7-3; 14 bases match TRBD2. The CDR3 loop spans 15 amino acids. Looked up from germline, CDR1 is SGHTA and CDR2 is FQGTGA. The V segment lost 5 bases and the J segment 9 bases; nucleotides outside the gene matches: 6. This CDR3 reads CASSPPGLAGVEQFF. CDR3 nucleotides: TGTGCCAGCAGCCCACCGGGACTAGCGGGAGTTGAGCAGTTCTTC.

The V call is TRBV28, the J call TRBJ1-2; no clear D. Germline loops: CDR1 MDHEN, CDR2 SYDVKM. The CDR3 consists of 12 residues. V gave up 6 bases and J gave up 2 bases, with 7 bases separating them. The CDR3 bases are TGTGCCAGCAGCACAGAGAACTATGGCTACACCTTC. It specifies CASSTENYGYTF.

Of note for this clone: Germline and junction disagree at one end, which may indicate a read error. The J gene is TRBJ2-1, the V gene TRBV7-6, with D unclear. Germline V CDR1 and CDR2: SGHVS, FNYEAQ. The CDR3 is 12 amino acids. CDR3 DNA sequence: TGTGCCAGCACCTCAGGTCACAATGGGCAGTTCTTC. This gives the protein CASTSGHNGQFF.

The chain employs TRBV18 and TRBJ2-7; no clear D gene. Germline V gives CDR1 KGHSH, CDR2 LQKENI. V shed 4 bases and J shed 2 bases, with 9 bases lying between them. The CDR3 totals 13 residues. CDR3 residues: CASSQGGAYEQYV. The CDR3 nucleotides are TGTGCCAGCTCACAGGGTGGCGCCTACGAGCAGTACGTC.

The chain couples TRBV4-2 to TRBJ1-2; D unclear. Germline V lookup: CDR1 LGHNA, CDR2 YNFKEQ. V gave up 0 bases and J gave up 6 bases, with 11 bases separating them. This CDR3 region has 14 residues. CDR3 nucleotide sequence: TGTGCCAGCAGCCAAGATCGTGGGCCAGATGGCTACACCTTC. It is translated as CASSQDRGPDGYTF.

The CDR3 spells CASSFPVENTEAFF. The CDR3 region has the DNA TGTGCCAGCAGCTTTCCCGTGGAGAACACTGAAGCTTTCTTT. The chain has TRBV7-2 and TRBJ1-1; no reliable D call. Between the trimmed V and J ends, which lost 3 bases and 1 base, there was a span of 9 bases. The CDR3 runs 14 residues. Looked up from germline, CDR1 is SGHTA and CDR2 is FQGNSA.

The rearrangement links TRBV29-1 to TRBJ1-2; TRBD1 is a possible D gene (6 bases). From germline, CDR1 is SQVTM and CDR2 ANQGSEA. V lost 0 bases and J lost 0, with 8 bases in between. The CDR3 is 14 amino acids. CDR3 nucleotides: TGCAGCGTTGAAGATGGGGGCACTAACTATGGCTACACCTTC. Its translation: CSVEDGGTNYGYTF.

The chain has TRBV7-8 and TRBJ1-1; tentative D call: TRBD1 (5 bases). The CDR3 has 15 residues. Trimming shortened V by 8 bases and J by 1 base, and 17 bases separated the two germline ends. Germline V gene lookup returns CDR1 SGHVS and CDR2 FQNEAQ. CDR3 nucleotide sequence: TGTGCCAGCCTACCAGCAGGGTATTCGAACACTGAAGCTTTCTTT. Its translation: CASLPAGYSNTEAFF.

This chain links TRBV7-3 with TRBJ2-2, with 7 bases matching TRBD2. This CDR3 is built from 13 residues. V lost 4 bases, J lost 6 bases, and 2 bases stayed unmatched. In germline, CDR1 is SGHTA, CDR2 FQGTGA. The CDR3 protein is CASSSGRPGELFF. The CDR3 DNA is TGTGCCAGCAGCTCCGGGAGGCCCGGGGAGCTGTTTTTT.

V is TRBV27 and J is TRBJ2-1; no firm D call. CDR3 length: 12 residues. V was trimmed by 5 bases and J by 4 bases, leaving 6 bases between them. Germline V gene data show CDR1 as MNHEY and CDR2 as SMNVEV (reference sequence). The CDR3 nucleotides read TGTGCCAGCAGTGCCGCTTACAATGAGCAGTTCTTC. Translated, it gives CASSAAYNEQFF.

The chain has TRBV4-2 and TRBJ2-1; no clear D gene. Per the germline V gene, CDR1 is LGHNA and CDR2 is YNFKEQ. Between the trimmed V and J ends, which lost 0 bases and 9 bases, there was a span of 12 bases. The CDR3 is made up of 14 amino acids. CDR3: CASSQEIGASEQFF. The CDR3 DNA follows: TGTGCCAGCAGCCAAGAAATAGGAGCGAGTGAGCAGTTCTTC.

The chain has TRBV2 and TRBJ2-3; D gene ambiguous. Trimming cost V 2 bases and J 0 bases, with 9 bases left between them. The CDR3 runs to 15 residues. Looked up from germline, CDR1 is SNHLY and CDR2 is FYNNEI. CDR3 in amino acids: CASSELAQSTDTQYF. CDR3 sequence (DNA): TGTGCCAGCAGTGAACTTGCCCAGAGCACAGATACGCAGTATTTT.